What follows is one T cell receptor beta chain and its context. Its antigen is unidentified. The sample originates from a study of long-term antiretroviral therapy in people with HIV. Regarding the study as a whole: Investigators report no available data on ART adherence, viral resistance or therapy changes. Clones showing expansion before ART dominated the repertoire at all time points. Blood sampling spanned 2004 to 2017, possibly under older ART regimens.

The authors ran the immunoSEQ assay, v3.0, at survey level. Sequencing was designed to cover 40,000-50,000 T-cell genomes in each sample. The method was immunoSEQ multiplex PCR; TCRdb's version includes in-frame clones alone and lacks a portion of them. The data hold tens of thousands of clones, with about four fifths observed a single time. This CDR3 comprises 16 residues. Deletions cut 3 bases from V and 2 bases from J, with 15 bases between. CDR1 and CDR2 (germline): LNHDA, SQIVND (reference sequence). The material was unsorted PBMCs, obtained 0.7 years before starting antiretroviral therapy. The chain couples TRBV19 to TRBJ2-3; tentatively, D is TRBD2 (5 bases). The receptor was isolated from a young man with HIV. The CDR3 protein is CASSIRGQSFTDTQYF. For the CDR3, the DNA is TGTGCCAGTAGTATCCGGGGTCAAAGTTTCACAGATACGCAGTATTTT. Together with reference TRBV19 and TRBJ2-3, the CDR3 gives the full variable domain: DGGITQSPKYLFRKEGQNVTLSCEQNLNHDAMYWYRQDPGQGLRLIYYSQIVNDFQKGDIAEGYSVSREKKESFPLTVTSAQKNPTAFYLCASSIRGQSFTDTQYFGPGTRLTVL.